This is a list of T cell receptor beta chains from one sample in a study of technical replicates of blood from several donors. Profiling relied on immunoSEQ multiplex PCR, and the TCRdb table lists in-frame clones only, not all of them. The repertoire includes some 74,000 clones, around 89% of them detected once, and roughly 0.41% sits in the top ten. The specimen was T cells isolated from PBMCs. These TCRs come from a human donor in good health. Both conserved end residues are part of each CDR3. The order of the fields is J gene, D gene, V gene, CDR3 length, clone size, CDR3 protein, CDR3 DNA. A D gene is named only where the DNA matches it firmly. Some rows mark clone size as missing; the rest say once, few, many or name a class of expanded clone.

TRBJ1-5 TRBD1 TRBV29-1 13 - CSVAESGGQPQHF TGCAGCGTTGCTGAATCAGGGGGCCAGCCCCAGCATTTT
TRBJ2-2 TRBD1 TRBV11-3 15 - CASSLGQGAPGELFF TGTGCCAGCAGCCTAGGACAGGGGGCCCCCGGGGAGCTGTTTTTT
TRBJ2-7 - TRBV19 15 - CASSIGSGPAYEQYF TGTGCCAGTAGTATAGGAAGCGGGCCGGCCTACGAGCAGTACTTC
TRBJ2-7 - TRBV4-3 15 - CASSQELDSIYEQYF TGCGCCAGCAGCCAAGAACTGGACTCAATCTACGAGCAGTACTTC
TRBJ1-5 TRBD1 TRBV7-2 13 - CASSPTGDQPQHF TGTGCCAGCAGCCCGACAGGGGATCAGCCCCAGCATTTT
TRBJ2-7 - TRBV4-2 19 once CASSQESWGLGGKRDEQYF TGTGCCAGCAGCCAAGAGAGTTGGGGGTTAGGCGGGAAGAGGGACGAGCAGTACTTC
TRBJ1-1 - TRBV7-9 14 - CASSLGAGNTEAFF TGTGCCAGCAGCTTAGGGGCGGGGAACACTGAAGCTTTCTTT
TRBJ1-2 TRBD1 TRBV5-1 15 - CASSQTTGGYYGYTF TGCGCCAGCAGCCAAACGACAGGGGGCTACTATGGCTACACCTTC
TRBJ1-5 - TRBV6-6 15 few CASSSHLQSNQPQHF TGTGCCAGCAGTTCCCATCTACAGAGCAATCAGCCCCAGCATTTT
TRBJ1-2 - TRBV5-4 13 many CASSLAGGLGYTF TGTGCCAGCAGCTTGGCTGGGGGCCTGGGCTACACCTTC
TRBJ2-2 - TRBV10-1 13 few CASAIPGTGELFF TGCGCCAGCGCCATCCCCGGGACCGGGGAGCTGTTTTTT
TRBJ2-5 - TRBV11-2 15 - CASSLSLDIEETQYF TGTGCCAGCAGCTTATCGTTGGACATCGAAGAGACCCAGTACTTC
TRBJ2-1 TRBD1 TRBV27 14 - CASSPGTGGPEQFF TGTGCCAGCAGTCCCGGGACAGGAGGGCCGGAGCAGTTCTTC
TRBJ1-5 - TRBV15 15 - CATSSRQISNQPQHF TGTGCCACCAGCAGTAGACAGATTAGCAATCAGCCCCAGCATTTT
TRBJ2-7 - TRBV2 10 - CASSSGEQYF TGTGCCAGCAGTAGCGGGGAGCAGTACTTC
TRBJ2-1 TRBD2 TRBV2 12 - CASSVRREYVFF TGTGCCAGCAGTGTTAGGCGGGAGTATGTGTTCTTC
TRBJ2-3 - TRBV14 16 once CASSQGLIATTDTQYF TGTGCCAGCAGCCAAGGGTTAATAGCAACCACAGATACGCAGTATTTT
TRBJ2-7 - TRBV19 16 - CASSTSGRRASYEQYF TGTGCCAGTAGTACGTCAGGTCGCCGAGCCTCCTACGAGCAGTACTTC
TRBJ2-7 TRBD1 TRBV6-5 15 - CASSYFRDSSYEQYF TGTGCCAGCAGTTACTTCCGGGACAGCTCCTACGAGCAGTACTTC
TRBJ2-1 TRBD2 TRBV6-6 12 - CASSYSGTSGFF TGTGCCAGCAGTTACTCGGGGACTAGCGGTTTCTTC
TRBJ2-7 TRBD1 TRBV11-2 15 - CASSPGQGFPYEQYF TGTGCCAGCAGCCCGGGACAGGGGTTCCCCTACGAGCAGTACTTC
TRBJ2-4 - TRBV7-9 12 - CASSLTSGGEYF TGTGCCAGCAGCTTAACCAGCGGTGGGGAGTACTTC
TRBJ2-7 - TRBV4-2 13 once CASSRDISYEQYF TGTGCCAGCAGCCGGGACATTTCCTACGAGCAGTACTTC
TRBJ2-7 - TRBV27 11 - CASSQFNEQYF TGTGCCAGCAGTCAGTTCAACGAGCAGTACTTC
TRBJ2-4 TRBD1 TRBV6-1 15 - CASEDRDLAKNIQYF TGTGCCAGCGAAGACAGGGACCTAGCCAAAAACATTCAGTACTTC
TRBJ2-5 TRBD2 TRBV2 16 - CASSGGVLAGQETQYF TGTGCCAGCAGTGGGGGGGTGCTAGCGGGACAAGAGACCCAGTACTTC
TRBJ1-5 TRBD1 TRBV27 15 - CASSPGQGRNQPQHF TGTGCCAGCAGCCCGGGACAGGGGAGAAATCAGCCCCAGCATTTT
TRBJ2-1 - TRBV10-3 13 - CAISEGLNNEQFF TGTGCCATCAGTGAGGGACTTAACAATGAGCAGTTCTTC
TRBJ2-7 TRBD2 TRBV4-2 15 - CASSQTSGSIYEQYF TGTGCCAGCAGCCAAACTAGCGGGAGTATATACGAGCAGTACTTC
TRBJ1-2 - TRBV19 14 - CASSIAGGHSVYTF TGTGCCAGTAGTATCGCCGGAGGGCACAGCGTCTACACCTTC
TRBJ1-5 - TRBV6-5 14 once CASSLTVDNQPQHF TGTGCCAGCAGTTTGACAGTAGACAATCAGCCCCAGCATTTT
TRBJ2-2 - TRBV16 13 - CASSRTVTGELFF TGTGCCAGCAGTCGGACAGTCACCGGGGAGCTGTTTTTT
TRBJ1-3 - TRBV30 14 - CAWNMGVPGNTIYF TGTGCCTGGAACATGGGAGTCCCCGGAAACACCATATATTTT
TRBJ1-4 TRBD1 TRBV18 15 - CASSQAGGTPEKLFF TGTGCCAGCTCACAAGCAGGGGGTACCCCTGAAAAACTGTTTTTT
TRBJ1-1 - TRBV5-1 14 - CASSAFNSTVEAFF TGCGCCAGCAGCGCCTTCAACTCGACAGTTGAAGCTTTCTTT
TRBJ2-3 - TRBV2 15 - CASSEQAILTDTQYF TGTGCCAGCAGCGAGCAGGCAATCCTCACAGATACGCAGTATTTT
TRBJ1-5 TRBD1 TRBV2 17 - CASSFIVGQGLHQPQHF TGTGCCAGCAGTTTTATTGTAGGACAGGGACTTCATCAGCCCCAGCATTTT
TRBJ2-7 - TRBV7-9 12 few CASSFQDYEQYF TGTGCCAGCAGTTTCCAGGACTACGAGCAGTACTTC
TRBJ2-7 - TRBV6-4 11 once CASSGHYEQYF TGTGCCAGCAGTGGACACTACGAGCAGTACTTC
TRBJ2-2 TRBD2 TRBV19 18 - CARTRTSGTHHRTGELFF TGTGCCAGAACTAGGACTAGCGGGACCCATCACCGCACCGGGGAGCTGTTTTTT
TRBJ2-5 TRBD1 TRBV7-7 14 - CASSSWTGEGPQYF TGTGCTAGCAGCTCCTGGACAGGGGAAGGGCCCCAGTACTTC
TRBJ1-2 - TRBV11-3 13 - CASSLEAGASYTF TGTGCCAGCAGCTTAGAGGCAGGTGCTAGCTACACCTTC
TRBJ1-1 TRBD1 TRBV6-4 15 - CASSESDRVSTEAFF TGTGCCAGCAGTGAATCGGACAGGGTGAGCACTGAAGCTTTCTTT
TRBJ1-2 - TRBV6-1 15 - CASSELGVGAHGYTF TGTGCCAGCAGTGAGCTTGGGGTGGGGGCTCATGGCTACACCTTC
TRBJ1-1 - TRBV27 16 few CASSRPGLRVYTEAFF TGTGCCAGCAGTCGACCGGGATTGAGGGTGTACACTGAAGCTTTCTTT
TRBJ2-1 - TRBV7-8 13 - CASSLASTDEQFF TGTGCCAGCAGCCTCGCCTCTACGGATGAGCAGTTCTTC
TRBJ2-1 - TRBV25-1 10 - CASRSDEQFF TGTGCCAGCAGAAGCGATGAGCAGTTCTTC
TRBJ2-5 - TRBV27 14 - CASSFHGSYETQYF TGTGCCAGCAGTTTTCACGGGAGCTATGAGACCCAGTACTTC
TRBJ2-7 - TRBV2 13 - CAGKLAGSGEQYF TGTGCCGGTAAACTAGCAGGATCCGGCGAGCAGTACTTC
TRBJ2-3 TRBD2 TRBV27 16 - CASSMILAGGADTQYF TGTGCCAGCAGTATGATACTAGCGGGAGGAGCAGATACGCAGTATTTT
TRBJ2-5 TRBD1 TRBV27 15 - CASSLVRGIGETQYF TGTGCCAGCAGTTTAGTCAGGGGGATCGGAGAGACCCAGTACTTC
TRBJ2-2 TRBD2 TRBV28 15 - CASSFGLAGTGELFF TGTGCCAGCAGTTTTGGACTAGCGGGAACCGGGGAGCTGTTTTTT
TRBJ2-4 - TRBV7-8 16 - CASSYKIGLAKNIQYF TGTGCCAGCAGCTATAAAATCGGACTAGCCAAAAACATTCAGTACTTC
TRBJ1-1 - TRBV2 11 few CASRANTEAFF TGTGCCAGCAGGGCGAACACTGAAGCTTTCTTT